Below, 10 T cell receptor beta chains from the same sample are listed, as sequenced in a study of T-cell reconstitution after alpha-beta-depleted transplantation in children. The TCRbeta library was prepared with unique molecular identifiers. TCRdb reprocessed the PCR reads via MiXCR and lists one record per CDR3 protein. The sample has around 370,000 distinct CDR3 sequences, under 13% seen once. Sequenced material: PBMCs from the stem cell graft donor, taken from the stem cell graft. The source is a human donor who donated a stem cell graft to a child with acute lymphoblastic leukemia.

This clonotype was recorded at least ten times. The V gene is TRBV20-1, the J gene TRBJ2-5, with TRBD2 matching over 8 bases. The CDR3 is made up of 15 amino acids. The V gene end was trimmed by 0 bases and the J gene end by 1 base; junction bases not matched to a gene: 4. Germline values: CDR1 DFQATT, CDR2 SNEGSKA (reference sequence). The CDR3 nucleotides are TGCAGTGCTAGAGATAGAACTAGCGGCCAAGAGACCCAGTACTTC. Protein: CSARDRTSGQETQYF.

The V and J genes are TRBV29-1 and TRBJ2-3; D is unclear. Germline values: CDR1 SQVTM, CDR2 ANQGSEA. V was pared by 6 bases and J by 5 bases, with 9 bases between. The CDR3 extends over 11 amino acids. The CDR3 sequence is CSVLSGDTQYF. As DNA, the CDR3 is TGCAGCGTGCTTAGTGGAGATACGCAGTATTTT.

This clonotype was seen a few times. The rearrangement uses TRBV4-3 and TRBJ2-7, with D possibly TRBD1 on 6 matching bases. V was pared by 0 bases and J by 6 bases, with 18 bases between. Germline lookup yields CDR1 LGHNA and CDR2 YSLEER. This CDR3 region has 16 residues. CDR3 DNA sequence: TGCGCCAGCAGCCAAGATGATCACAGGGATACCGTCGAGCAGTACTTC. This translates into CASSQDDHRDTVEQYF.

This clonotype was recorded at least ten times. J is TRBJ2-1 and V is TRBV9; TRBD1 or TRBD2 may be the D gene (5 bases each). The V end was cut by 5 bases, the J end by 6 bases, with 6 bases between. This CDR3 has 11 amino acids. Germline CDR1 and CDR2: SGDLS and YYNGEE. CDR3 protein: CASRGPNEQFF. CDR3 nucleotide sequence: TGTGCCAGCAGGGGACCCAATGAGCAGTTCTTC.

This clonotype was recorded many times. A read error may account for a junction end that differs from germline. The chain carries TRBV4-2 and TRBJ2-2; a possible D gene is TRBD2 (5 bases). CDR1 and CDR2 from the germline V gene are LGHNA and YNFKEQ. This CDR3 spans 13 amino acids. The CDR3 DNA reads TGCGCCAGCAGCCAAACTAGCACCGGGGAGCTGTTTTTT. Protein: CASSQTSTGELFF.

The V gene is TRBV7-9, the J gene TRBJ2-5; D might be TRBD2 (5 bases). Trimming removed 5 bases from V and 4 bases from J, with 17 bases in between. There are 15 residues in the CDR3. Looked up from germline, CDR1 is SEHNR and CDR2 is FQNEAQ (reference sequence). The CDR3 is CASSHTVSGSETQYF. For the CDR3, the DNA is TGTGCCAGCAGCCATACCGTTTCGGGATCAGAGACCCAGTACTTC.

The chain recombines TRBV20-1 with TRBJ1-5; 9 bases align to TRBD1. V gave up 5 bases and J gave up 1 base; unmatched junction bases: 12. CDR1 and CDR2 (germline): DFQATT, SNEGSKA (reference sequence). CDR3 size: 17 residues. The CDR3 region has the DNA TGCAGTGCTGGTAGCCCCTTGACAGGGGGAAGCAATCAGCCCCAGCATTTT. This gives the protein CSAGSPLTGGSNQPQHF.

The chain is built from TRBV25-1 and TRBJ2-7, with unresolved D. From germline, CDR1 is MGHDK and CDR2 SYGVNS. V lost 7 bases and J 3 bases, leaving 13 bases between the germline ends. The CDR3 runs to 13 residues. The CDR3 here is CASISRLGYEQYF. CDR3 nucleotides: TGTGCCAGCATTTCGAGGCTAGGCTACGAGCAGTACTTC.

This chain connects TRBV12-3 or TRBV12-4 to TRBJ2-1, with 8 bases identical to TRBD2. The CDR3 loop spans 14 amino acids. After removal of 5 bases from V and 5 bases from J, the junction contained 5 bases not matched to a gene. Written as DNA, the CDR3 is TGTGCCAGCAGTGGACTAGCTAGTAACAATGAGCAGTTCTTC. This encodes CASSGLASNNEQFF.

In its sample, this clonotype was seen a few times. The J gene is TRBJ2-1, the V gene TRBV28; a weak D match, TRBD2 (6 bases). The length of the CDR3 is 16 residues. Germline CDR1 and CDR2: MDHEN and SYDVKM. V lost 6 bases to trimming and J lost 0 bases, with 15 bases between them. The CDR3 is CASRTIAVSSYNEQFF. CDR3 DNA: TGTGCCAGCAGGACTATAGCGGTGAGCTCCTACAATGAGCAGTTCTTC.